This T cell receptor (beta chain) stems from a study of cytomegalovirus exposure and HLA in healthy donors. Study results and caveats: It was in a later analysis that TCR association rates were seen to vary by HLA locus, highest for DRB1 and lowest for HLA-C. Sequencing probably produced one cluster of sequence variants that were highly shared. Immune exposure was documented only through CMV serostatus.

PCR involved 60 Vbeta and 13 Jbeta primers. The protocol was immunoSEQ multiplex PCR, while the TCRdb copy is restricted to in-frame clones and leaves out a portion. The sample yields 270,000 or so clones, approximately 91% seen once. CDR3 length equals 15 residues. CDR1 and CDR2 (germline): LNHDA, SQIVND (reference sequence). V shed 5 bases, J shed 5 bases, and the junction held 7 bases outside the gene matches. Points on this clone: Its matching antigen is unknown.

The V and J genes are TRBV19 and TRBJ2-2; 8 bases are shared with TRBD1. Material: PBMCs. This receptor was obtained from a girl aged 2-9 years in good health and CMV-seronegative. CDR3 in DNA: TGTGCCAGTAGTGCAGGGACAGGATATACCGGGGAGCTGTTTTTT. Its translation: CASSAGTGYTGELFF.